The clone carrying this T cell receptor (beta chain) was seen ten or more times. Arm-PCR of CDR3 regions and iRepertoire HTBI primers were the basis on which TCR beta libraries were built. MiXCR was run by TCRdb on the multiplex PCR reads, yielding one entry per CDR3 protein. This table has about 440,000 distinct CDR3 sequences, about 16% appearing once. These data come from a study of regulatory T cells in long-lasting Graves disease. The time point: newly diagnosed GD, antithyroid drugs for less than 3 months. Extracted RNA from PBMCs served as the source of the TCR library. The same data also went into a second study, on T cells in Graves' hyperthyroidism and ophthalmopathy.

The input for sequencing was peripheral blood mononuclear cells (PBMCs), taken at new diagnosis, from a patient treated with antithyroid drugs. The sequence came from a woman in her 30s with Graves disease.

CDR3 sequence reads: CASKLLAGEYEQFF. In DNA form, the CDR3 reads TGTGCCAGCAAGCTACTAGCGGGAGAGTATGAGCAGTTCTTC. The chain joins TRBV6-2 or TRBV6-3 to TRBJ2-1; TRBD2 matches at 11 bases. CDR1 is MNHEY, CDR2 SVGEGT, per germline. Trimming cost V 7 bases and J 8 bases; bases outside gene matches: 7. This CDR3 is 14 amino acids long.